The T cell receptor (beta chain) described here comes from a study of T cells in Graves' hyperthyroidism and ophthalmopathy (dated by TCRdb to between 2018 and 2021). For the wider study: To identify distinguishing TCR V-J signatures, a discovery cohort of some 99 patients was used, comprising 43 with Graves' ophthalmopathy and around 60 with stable Graves' hyperthyroidism. An independent validation cohort of 18 to 20 hyperthyroidism patients and more than 15 patients who later progressed to ophthalmopathy tested prospective prediction of ophthalmopathy. The roughly 100 discovery patients were randomly split 7:3 into training and test sets. Thyroid tissue and blood T-cell repertoires from several Graves' hyperthyroidism patients were also compared in the study. Once sampling was done, hyperthyroidism patients were given methimazole at a starting dose of 30 mg daily, whereas ophthalmopathy patients were given high-dose intravenous methylprednisolone. TCR Vbeta CDR3 sequencing of approximately 140 peripheral blood samples (approximately 44 ophthalmopathy, under 80 hyperthyroidism and some 17 progressor patients) is reported in the paper.

Any patient with an uncontrolled infection, another autoimmune disease, pregnancy or lactation was excluded. Diagnoses were established on the basis of clinical symptoms, serum thyroxine and TRAb, thyroid ultrasound, and orbital computed tomography. Trizol reagent was used to extract total RNA, and RNA quality was then checked on an Agilent 2100 Bioanalyzer. Comment on this clonotype: The clone's antigen remains unknown. The input lacks base qualities; no much larger clone sits a single base away.

The study at large found these results: In validation, the model predicted progression to ophthalmopathy a median of roughly 6.5 months before onset, with about 67% sensitivity and roughly 79% specificity. No statistical method was used to fix the sample size in advance, and group allocation was not hidden from the investigators. Most expanded thyroid clonotypes (frequency above 0.001) were also detected in blood, suggesting blood repertoires may reflect thyroid immune responses. A 13 V-J signature model separated ophthalmopathy from stable hyperthyroidism, with 87.88% sensitivity and 81.08% specificity in cross-validation and 80%/75% in testing.

Amplification of TCR beta CDR3 regions was carried out from RNA transcripts. A first-round RT-PCR of the TCR CDR3 used the HTBI primer set with the Qiagen OneStep RT-PCR kit. Libraries were constructed in a second round of multiplex PCR, after which size selection and purification were performed. Paired-end sequencing of the libraries was performed with 100 bp reads on an Illumina HiSeq2000. In the original analysis: Raw data were processed with SOAPnuke, discarding reads with adapters, uncalled bases, mean Phred below 15, or no exact constant-primer or identifier match. High-quality paired reads were merged with COPE v1.2.5, and unique nucleotide sequences were defined as clonotypes. MiTCR v1.1 was used to align the clonotypes against IMGT TRBV, TRBD and TRBJ reference segments. The analysis was restricted to V-J combinations with a frequency above 0.0001, which together covered just over 98% of the repertoires. A TCS score was defined as the ratio of F50 (clonal expansion) to E x V (chaos), with BLOSUM62-based TCRdist applied between CDR3 peptides within each V-J. Welch's t-statistics and random forest reduced just over 500 V-J features to some 14, which were used in a naive Bayes classifier (R e1071). The Morisita-Horn index was used to measure how similar the thyroid and blood repertoires were. TCRdb reworked the public reads: Q25 trimming with fastp, MiXCR clone assembly, productive beta chains retained. Entries that share a CDR3 protein sequence are merged under the most common genes and DNA. The V and J calls and clone size are TCRdb's, not the authors'. The table for this sample lists 600,000 to 700,000 distinct CDR3 sequences; roughly 46% of them were counted only once. The top ten hold more than 7% of the sample.

From the cysteine through the phenylalanine, the CDR3 covers 14 amino acids. The CDR3 DNA has 42 bases and is translated from base 1. The germline V gene provides CDR1 ENHRY and CDR2 SYGVKD. V loses 10 bases at its end and J loses 2 bases; junction bases beyond the gene matches: 8. This clonotype originated in an adult man with Graves' disease, either hyperthyroidism or ophthalmopathy (not recorded which). The sequenced material came from peripheral blood or thyroid tissue (not recorded which). This chain is built from TRBV10-3 and TRBJ2-5; the junction holds 9 bases that match TRBD1. The DNA sequence reads TGTGCCAACAGCCGGGACAGGGCACAAGAGACCCAGTACTTC. Its translation reads: CANSRDRAQETQYF.